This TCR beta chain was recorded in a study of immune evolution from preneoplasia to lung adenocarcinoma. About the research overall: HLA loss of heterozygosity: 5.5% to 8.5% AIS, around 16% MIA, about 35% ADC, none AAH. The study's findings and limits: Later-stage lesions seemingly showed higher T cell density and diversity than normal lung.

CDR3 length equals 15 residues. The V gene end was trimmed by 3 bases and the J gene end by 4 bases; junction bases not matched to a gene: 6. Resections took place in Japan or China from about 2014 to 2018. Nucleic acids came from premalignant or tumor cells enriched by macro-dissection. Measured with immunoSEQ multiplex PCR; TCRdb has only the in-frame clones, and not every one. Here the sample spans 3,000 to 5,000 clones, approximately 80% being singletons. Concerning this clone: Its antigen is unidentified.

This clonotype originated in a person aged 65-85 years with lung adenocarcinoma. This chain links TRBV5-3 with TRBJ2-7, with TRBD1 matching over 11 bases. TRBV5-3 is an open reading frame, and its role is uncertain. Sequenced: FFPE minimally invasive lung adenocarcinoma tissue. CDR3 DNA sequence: TGTGCCAGAAGCTGGGTGGGACAGGGGGGTTACGAGCAGTACTTC. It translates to CARSWVGQGGYEQYF.